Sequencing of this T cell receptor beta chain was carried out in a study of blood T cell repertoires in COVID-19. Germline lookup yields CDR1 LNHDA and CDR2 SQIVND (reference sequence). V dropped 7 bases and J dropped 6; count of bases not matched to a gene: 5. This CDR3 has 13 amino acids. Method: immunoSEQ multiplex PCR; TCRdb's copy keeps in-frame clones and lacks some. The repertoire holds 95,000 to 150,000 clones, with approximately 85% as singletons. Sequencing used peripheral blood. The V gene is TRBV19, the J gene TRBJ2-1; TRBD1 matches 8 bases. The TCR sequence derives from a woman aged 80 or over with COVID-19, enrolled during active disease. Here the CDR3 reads CASKDRVINEQFF. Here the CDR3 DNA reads TGTGCCAGTAAGGACAGGGTGATCAATGAGCAGTTCTTC. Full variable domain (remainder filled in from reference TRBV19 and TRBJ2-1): DGGITQSPKYLFRKEGQNVTLSCEQNLNHDAMYWYRQDPGQGLRLIYYSQIVNDFQKGDIAEGYSVSREKKESFPLTVTSAQKNPTAFYLCASKDRVINEQFFGPGTRLTVL.